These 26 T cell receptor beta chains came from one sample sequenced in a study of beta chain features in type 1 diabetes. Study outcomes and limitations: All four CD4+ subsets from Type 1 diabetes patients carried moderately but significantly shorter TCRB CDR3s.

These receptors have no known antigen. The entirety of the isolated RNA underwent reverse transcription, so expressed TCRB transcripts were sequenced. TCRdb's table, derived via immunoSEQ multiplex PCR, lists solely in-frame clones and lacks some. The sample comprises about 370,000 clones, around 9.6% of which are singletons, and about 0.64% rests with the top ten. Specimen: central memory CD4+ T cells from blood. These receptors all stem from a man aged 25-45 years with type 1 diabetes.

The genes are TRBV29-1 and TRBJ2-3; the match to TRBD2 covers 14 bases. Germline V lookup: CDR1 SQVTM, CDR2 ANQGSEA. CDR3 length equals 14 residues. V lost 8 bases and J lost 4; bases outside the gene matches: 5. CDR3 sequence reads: CSKRGLAGADTQYF. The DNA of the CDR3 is TGCAGCAAACGGGGACTAGCGGGAGCAGATACGCAGTATTTT.

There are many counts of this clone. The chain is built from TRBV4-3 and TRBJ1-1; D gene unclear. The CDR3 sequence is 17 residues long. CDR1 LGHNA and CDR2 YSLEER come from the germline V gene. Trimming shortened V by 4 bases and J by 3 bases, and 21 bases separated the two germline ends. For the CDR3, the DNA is TGCGCCAGCAGCCGGTCGATGGGCACGGTGGGCGACACTGAAGCTTTCTTT. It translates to CASSRSMGTVGDTEAFF.

The CDR3 reads CASSPRGQADGYGYTF. Written as DNA, the CDR3 is TGTGCCAGCTCACCCCGGGGACAGGCCGACGGCTATGGCTACACCTTC. The V gene is TRBV18, the J gene TRBJ1-2; 8 positions agree with TRBD1. The germline V gene encodes CDR1 KGHSH and CDR2 LQKENI. Unmatched junction bases numbered 10, after V lost 3 bases and J lost 4 bases. The CDR3 sequence is 16 residues long.

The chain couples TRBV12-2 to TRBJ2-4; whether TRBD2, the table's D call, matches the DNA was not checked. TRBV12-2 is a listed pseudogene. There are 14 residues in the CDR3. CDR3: CASPSILAKNIQYF. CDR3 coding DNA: TGTGCAAGTCCCTCTATACTAGCCAAAAACATTCAGTACTTC.

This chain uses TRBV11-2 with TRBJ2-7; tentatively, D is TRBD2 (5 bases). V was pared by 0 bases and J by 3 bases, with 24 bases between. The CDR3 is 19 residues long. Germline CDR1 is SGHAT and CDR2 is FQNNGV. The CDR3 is CASSLEGLAVGITLYEQYF. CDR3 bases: TGTGCCAGCAGCTTAGAAGGGCTAGCCGTGGGGATTACACTCTACGAGCAGTACTTC.

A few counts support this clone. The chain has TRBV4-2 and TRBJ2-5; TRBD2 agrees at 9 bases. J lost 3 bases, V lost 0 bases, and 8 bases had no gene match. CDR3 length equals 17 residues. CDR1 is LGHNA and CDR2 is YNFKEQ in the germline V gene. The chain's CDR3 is CASSQEAGGLMEETQYF. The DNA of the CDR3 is TGTGCCAGCAGCCAAGAGGCGGGAGGGCTAATGGAAGAGACCCAGTACTTC.

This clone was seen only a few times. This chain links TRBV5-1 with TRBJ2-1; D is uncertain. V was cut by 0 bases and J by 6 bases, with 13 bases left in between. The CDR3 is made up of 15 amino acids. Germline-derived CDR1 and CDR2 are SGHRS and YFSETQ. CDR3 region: CASSLGGVGVNEQFF. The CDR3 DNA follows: TGCGCCAGCAGCTTGGGTGGGGTTGGAGTCAATGAGCAGTTCTTC.

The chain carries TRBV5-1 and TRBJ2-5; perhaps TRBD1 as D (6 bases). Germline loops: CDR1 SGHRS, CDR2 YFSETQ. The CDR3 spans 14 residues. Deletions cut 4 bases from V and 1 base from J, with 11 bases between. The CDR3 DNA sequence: TGCGCCAGCAGCCAAGGACAGTTCCAAGAGACCCAGTACTTC. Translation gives CASSQGQFQETQYF.

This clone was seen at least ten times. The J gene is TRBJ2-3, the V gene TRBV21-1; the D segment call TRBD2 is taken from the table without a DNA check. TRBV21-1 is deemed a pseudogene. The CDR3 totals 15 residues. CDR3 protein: CASSSQAGGTDTQYF. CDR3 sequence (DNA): TGTGCCAGCAGCTCCCAAGCGGGAGGCACAGATACGCAGTATTTT.

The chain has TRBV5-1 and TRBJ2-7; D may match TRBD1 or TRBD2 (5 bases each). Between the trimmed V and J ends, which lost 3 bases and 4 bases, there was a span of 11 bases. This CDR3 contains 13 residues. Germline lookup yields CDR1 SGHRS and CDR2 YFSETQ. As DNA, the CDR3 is TGCGCCAGCAGCTCCGGGACGGAATACGAGCAGTACTTC. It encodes CASSSGTEYEQYF. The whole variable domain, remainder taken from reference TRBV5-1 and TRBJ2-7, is KAGVTQTPRYLIKTRGQQVTLSCSPISGHRSVSWYQQTPGQGLQFLFEYFSETQRNKGNFPGRFSGRQFSNSRSEMNVSTLELGDSALYLCASSSGTEYEQYFGPGTRLTVT.

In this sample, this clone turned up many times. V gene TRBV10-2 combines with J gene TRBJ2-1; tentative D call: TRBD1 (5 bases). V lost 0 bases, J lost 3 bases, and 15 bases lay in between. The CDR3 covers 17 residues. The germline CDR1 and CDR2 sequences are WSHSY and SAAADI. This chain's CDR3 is CASSESVQGSFYNEQFF. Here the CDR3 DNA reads TGCGCCAGCAGTGAGTCTGTTCAGGGATCGTTCTACAATGAGCAGTTCTTC.

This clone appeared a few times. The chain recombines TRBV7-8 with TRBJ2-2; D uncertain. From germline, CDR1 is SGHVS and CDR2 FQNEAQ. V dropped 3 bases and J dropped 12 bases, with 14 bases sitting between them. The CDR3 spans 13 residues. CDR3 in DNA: TGTGCCAGCAGCTTGGACGGCTCGATTAAGCTGTTTTTT. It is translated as CASSLDGSIKLFF.

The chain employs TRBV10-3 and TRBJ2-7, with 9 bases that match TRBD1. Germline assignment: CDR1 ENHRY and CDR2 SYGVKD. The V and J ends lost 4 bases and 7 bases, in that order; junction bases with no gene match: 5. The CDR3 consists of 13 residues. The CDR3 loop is CAISGDRDEEQYF. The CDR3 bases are TGTGCCATCAGTGGGGACAGGGATGAAGAGCAGTACTTC.

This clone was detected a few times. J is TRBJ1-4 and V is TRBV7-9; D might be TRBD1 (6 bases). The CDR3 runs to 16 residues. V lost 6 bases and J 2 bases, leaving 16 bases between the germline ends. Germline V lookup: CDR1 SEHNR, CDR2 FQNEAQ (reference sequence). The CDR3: CASSWGQGSTNEKLFF. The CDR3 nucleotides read TGTGCCAGCAGTTGGGGGCAGGGTTCGACTAATGAAAAACTGTTTTTT.

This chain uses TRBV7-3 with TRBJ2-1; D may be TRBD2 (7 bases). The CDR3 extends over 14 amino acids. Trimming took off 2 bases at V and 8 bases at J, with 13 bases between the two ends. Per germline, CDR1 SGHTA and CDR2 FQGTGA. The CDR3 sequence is CASSLVGGPHEQFF. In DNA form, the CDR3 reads TGTGCCAGCAGCTTAGTCGGGGGGCCGCATGAGCAGTTCTTC.

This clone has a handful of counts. CDR3 nucleotide sequence: TGTGCCAGCAGCCTTGACACCGCCAAAAACATTCAGTACTTC. This gives the protein CASSLDTAKNIQYF. This chain connects TRBV6-5 to TRBJ2-4; D gene unclear. The CDR3 consists of 14 residues. CDR1 MNHEY and CDR2 SVGAGI come from the germline V gene. V lost 6 bases and J lost 1, with 10 bases in between.

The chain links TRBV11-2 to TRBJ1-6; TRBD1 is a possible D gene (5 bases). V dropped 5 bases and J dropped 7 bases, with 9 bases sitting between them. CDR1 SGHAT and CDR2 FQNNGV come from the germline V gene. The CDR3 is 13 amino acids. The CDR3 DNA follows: TGTGCCAGCAGCGGGACGGAGAATTCACCCCTCCACTTT. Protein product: CASSGTENSPLHF.

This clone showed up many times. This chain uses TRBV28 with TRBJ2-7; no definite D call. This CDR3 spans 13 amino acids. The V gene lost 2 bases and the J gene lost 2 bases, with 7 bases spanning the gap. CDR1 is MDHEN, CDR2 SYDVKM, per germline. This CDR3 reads CASSLRGTYEQYF. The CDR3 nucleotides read TGTGCCAGCAGTTTACGCGGAACCTACGAGCAGTACTTC.

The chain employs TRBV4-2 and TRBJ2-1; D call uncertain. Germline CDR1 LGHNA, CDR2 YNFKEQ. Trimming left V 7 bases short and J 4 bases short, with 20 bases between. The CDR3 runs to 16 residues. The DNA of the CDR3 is TGTGCCAGCACCACGAGTCCGGACGCAGTATACAATGAGCAGTTCTTC. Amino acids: CASTTSPDAVYNEQFF.

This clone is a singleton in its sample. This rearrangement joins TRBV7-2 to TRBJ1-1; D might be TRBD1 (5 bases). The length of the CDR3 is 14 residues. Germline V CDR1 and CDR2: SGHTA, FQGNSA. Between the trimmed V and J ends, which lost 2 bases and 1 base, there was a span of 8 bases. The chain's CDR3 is CASSLPRANTEAFF. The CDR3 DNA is TGTGCCAGCAGCTTACCCAGGGCGAACACTGAAGCTTTCTTT.

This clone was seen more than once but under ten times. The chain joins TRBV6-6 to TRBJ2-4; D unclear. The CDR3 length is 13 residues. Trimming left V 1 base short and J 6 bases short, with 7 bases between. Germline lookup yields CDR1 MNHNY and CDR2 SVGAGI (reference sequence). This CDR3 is CASSYYGINIQYF. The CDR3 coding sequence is TGTGCCAGCAGTTACTATGGGATAAACATTCAGTACTTC.

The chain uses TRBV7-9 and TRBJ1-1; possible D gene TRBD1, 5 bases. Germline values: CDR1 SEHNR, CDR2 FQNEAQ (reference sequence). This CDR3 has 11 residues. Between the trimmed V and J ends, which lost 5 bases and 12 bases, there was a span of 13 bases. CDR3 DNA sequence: TGTGCCAGCAGCCCTAGGGACCTGTCTTTCTTT. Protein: CASSPRDLSFF.

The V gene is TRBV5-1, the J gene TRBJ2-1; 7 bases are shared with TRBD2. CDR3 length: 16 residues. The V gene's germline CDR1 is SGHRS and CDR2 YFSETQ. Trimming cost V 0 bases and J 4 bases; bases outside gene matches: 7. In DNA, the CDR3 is TGCGCCAGCAGCTTGGAATCGTCTAGCGGATACAATGAGCAGTTCTTC. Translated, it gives CASSLESSSGYNEQFF.

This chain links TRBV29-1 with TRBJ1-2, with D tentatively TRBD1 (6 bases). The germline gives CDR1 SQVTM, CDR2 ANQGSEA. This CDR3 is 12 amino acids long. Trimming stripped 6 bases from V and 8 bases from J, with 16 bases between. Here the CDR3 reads CSVGARGRGYTF. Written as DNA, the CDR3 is TGCAGCGTGGGGGCGAGGGGACGGGGCTACACCTTC.

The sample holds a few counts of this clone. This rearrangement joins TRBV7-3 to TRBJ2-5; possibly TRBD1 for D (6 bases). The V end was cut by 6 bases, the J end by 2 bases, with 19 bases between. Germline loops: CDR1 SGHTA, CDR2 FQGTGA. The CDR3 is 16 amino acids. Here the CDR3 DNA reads TGTGCCAGCAGTGTCGGGTTAGGGGGTCAGCAAGAGACCCAGTACTTC. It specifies CASSVGLGGQQETQYF.

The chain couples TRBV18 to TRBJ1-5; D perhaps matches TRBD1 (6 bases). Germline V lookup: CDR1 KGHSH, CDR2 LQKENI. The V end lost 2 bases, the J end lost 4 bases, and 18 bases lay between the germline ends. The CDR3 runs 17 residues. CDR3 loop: CASSPVSAGEGNQPQHF. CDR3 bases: TGTGCCAGCTCACCAGTTTCTGCAGGGGAGGGTAATCAGCCCCAGCATTTT.